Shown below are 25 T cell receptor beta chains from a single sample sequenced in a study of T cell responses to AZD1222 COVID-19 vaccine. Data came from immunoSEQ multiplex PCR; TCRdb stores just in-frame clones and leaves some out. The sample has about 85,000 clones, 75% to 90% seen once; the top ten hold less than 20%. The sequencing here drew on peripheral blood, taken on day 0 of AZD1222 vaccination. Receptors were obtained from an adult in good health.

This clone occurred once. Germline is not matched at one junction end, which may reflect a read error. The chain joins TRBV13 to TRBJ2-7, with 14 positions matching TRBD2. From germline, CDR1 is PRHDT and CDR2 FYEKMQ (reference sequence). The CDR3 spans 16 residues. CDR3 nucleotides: TGTGCCAGCAGCCTAGGACTAGCGGGAGGCCGCTACGAGCAGTACTTC. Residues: CASSLGLAGGRYEQYF. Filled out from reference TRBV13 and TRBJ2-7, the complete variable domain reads AAGVIQSPRHLIKEKRETATLKCYPIPRHDTVYWYQQGPGQDPQFLISFYEKMQSDKGSIPDRFSAQQFSDYHSELNMSSLELGDSALYFCASSLGLAGGRYEQYFGPGTRLTVT.

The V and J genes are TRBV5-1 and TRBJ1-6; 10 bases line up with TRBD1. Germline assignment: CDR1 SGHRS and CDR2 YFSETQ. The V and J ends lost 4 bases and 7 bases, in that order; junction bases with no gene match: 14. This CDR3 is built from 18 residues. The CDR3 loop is CASSQRKPGQGTNSPLHF. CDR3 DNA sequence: TGCGCCAGCAGCCAAAGAAAACCGGGACAGGGGACGAATTCACCCCTCCACTTT. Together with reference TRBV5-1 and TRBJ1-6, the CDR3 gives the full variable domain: KAGVTQTPRYLIKTRGQQVTLSCSPISGHRSVSWYQQTPGQGLQFLFEYFSETQRNKGNFPGRFSGRQFSNSRSEMNVSTLELGDSALYLCASSQRKPGQGTNSPLHFGNGTRLTVT.

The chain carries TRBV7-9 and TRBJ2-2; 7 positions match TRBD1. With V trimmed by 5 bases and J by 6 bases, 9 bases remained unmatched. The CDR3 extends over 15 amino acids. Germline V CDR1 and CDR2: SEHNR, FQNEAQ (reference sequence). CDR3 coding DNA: TGTGCCAGCAGCACACCTTACGACAGGGCCGGGGAGCTGTTTTTT. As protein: CASSTPYDRAGELFF.

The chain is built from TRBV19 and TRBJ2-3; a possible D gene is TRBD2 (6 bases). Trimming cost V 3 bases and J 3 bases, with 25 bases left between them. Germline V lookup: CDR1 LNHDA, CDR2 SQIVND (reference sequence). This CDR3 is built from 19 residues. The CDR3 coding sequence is TGTGCCAGTAGTATTCGGACCCTCGGGGCGACTGGGGGGACAGATACGCAGTATTTT. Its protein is CASSIRTLGATGGTDTQYF.

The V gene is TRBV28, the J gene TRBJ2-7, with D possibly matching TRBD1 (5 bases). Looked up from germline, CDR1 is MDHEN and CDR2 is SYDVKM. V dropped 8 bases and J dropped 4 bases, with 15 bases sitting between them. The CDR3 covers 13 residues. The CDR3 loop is CASLPQGAYEQYF. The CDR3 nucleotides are TGTGCCAGCCTACCCCAGGGCGCTTACGAGCAGTACTTC.

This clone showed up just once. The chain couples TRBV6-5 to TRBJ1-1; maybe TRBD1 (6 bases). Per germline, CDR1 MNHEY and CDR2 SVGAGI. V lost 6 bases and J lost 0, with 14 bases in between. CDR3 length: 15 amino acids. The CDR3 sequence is CASRGQFGVNTEAFF. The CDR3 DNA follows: TGTGCCAGCAGGGGACAATTTGGGGTGAACACTGAAGCTTTCTTT.

DNA for the CDR3: TGTGCCAGCAGTTTCCGAGACGGTTCTTTTAAGACCCAGTACTTC. As protein: CASSFRDGSFKTQYF. The chain has TRBV6-6 and TRBJ2-5; D uncertain. The ends were cut back, 4 bases at V and 6 bases at J, with 18 bases in the middle. The CDR3 is made up of 15 amino acids. Germline V CDR1 and CDR2: MNHNY, SVGAGI (reference sequence).

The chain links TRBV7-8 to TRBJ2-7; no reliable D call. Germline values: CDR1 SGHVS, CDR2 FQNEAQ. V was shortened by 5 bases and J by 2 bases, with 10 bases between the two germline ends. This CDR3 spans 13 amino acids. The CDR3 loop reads CASSLYSTYEQYF. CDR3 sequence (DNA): TGTGCCAGCAGCCTCTACTCGACCTACGAGCAGTACTTC.

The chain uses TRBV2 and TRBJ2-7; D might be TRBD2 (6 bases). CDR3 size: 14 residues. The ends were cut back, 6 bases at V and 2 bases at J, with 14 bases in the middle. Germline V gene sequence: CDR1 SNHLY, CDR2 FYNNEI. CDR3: CASRAGQKAYEQYF. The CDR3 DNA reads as TGTGCCAGCAGGGCGGGGCAAAAAGCCTACGAGCAGTACTTC.

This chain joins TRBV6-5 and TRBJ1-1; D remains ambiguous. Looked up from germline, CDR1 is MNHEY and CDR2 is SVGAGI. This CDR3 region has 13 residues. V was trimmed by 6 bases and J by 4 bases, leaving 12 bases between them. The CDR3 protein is CASRRLAATEAFF. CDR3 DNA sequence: TGTGCCAGCAGGCGCCTCGCTGCCACTGAAGCTTTCTTT.

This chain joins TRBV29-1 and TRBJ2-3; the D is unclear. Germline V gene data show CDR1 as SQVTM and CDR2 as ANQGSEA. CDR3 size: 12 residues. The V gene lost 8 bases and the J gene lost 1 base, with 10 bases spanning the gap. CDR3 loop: CSLIDGTDTQYF. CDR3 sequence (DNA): TGCAGCCTAATTGATGGCACAGATACGCAGTATTTT.

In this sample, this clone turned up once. Here the CDR3 DNA reads TGTGCCAGCAGCTTATTCTGGGGTACGAACACTGAAGCTTTCTTT. This gives the protein CASSLFWGTNTEAFF. The gene calls are TRBV7-8 and TRBJ1-1, with D hard to call. V dropped 2 bases and J dropped 1 base, with 11 bases sitting between them. The CDR3 runs to 15 residues. CDR1 and CDR2 from the germline V gene are SGHVS and FQNEAQ.

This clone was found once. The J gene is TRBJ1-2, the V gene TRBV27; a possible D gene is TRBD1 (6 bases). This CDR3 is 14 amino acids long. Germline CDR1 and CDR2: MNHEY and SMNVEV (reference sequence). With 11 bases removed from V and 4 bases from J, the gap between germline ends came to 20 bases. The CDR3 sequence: CAVAPGQSSYGYTF. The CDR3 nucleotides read TGTGCCGTCGCCCCGGGACAAAGTTCCTATGGCTACACCTTC.

CDR3 protein: CASSIQSPSYNEQFF. The CDR3 nucleotides read TGTGCCAGCAGCATTCAGAGTCCCTCCTACAATGAGCAGTTCTTC. The rearrangement links TRBV11-2 to TRBJ2-1, with D unresolved. Germline V gene sequence: CDR1 SGHAT, CDR2 FQNNGV. Deletions cut 5 bases from V and 0 bases from J, with 11 bases between. The CDR3 is 15 amino acids.

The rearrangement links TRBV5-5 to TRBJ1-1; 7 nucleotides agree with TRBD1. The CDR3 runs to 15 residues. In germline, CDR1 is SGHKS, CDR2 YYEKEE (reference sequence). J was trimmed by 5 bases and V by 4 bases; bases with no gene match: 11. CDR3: CASSKRTGWWTEAFF. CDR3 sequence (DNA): TGTGCCAGCAGCAAAAGGACAGGATGGTGGACTGAAGCTTTCTTT.

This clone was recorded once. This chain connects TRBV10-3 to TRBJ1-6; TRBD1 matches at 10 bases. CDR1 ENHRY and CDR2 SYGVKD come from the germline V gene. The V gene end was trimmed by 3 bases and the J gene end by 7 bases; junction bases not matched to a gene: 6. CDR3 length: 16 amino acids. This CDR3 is CAISDGQGGKNSPLHF. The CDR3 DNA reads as TGTGCCATCAGTGACGGACAGGGGGGAAAGAATTCACCCCTCCACTTT.

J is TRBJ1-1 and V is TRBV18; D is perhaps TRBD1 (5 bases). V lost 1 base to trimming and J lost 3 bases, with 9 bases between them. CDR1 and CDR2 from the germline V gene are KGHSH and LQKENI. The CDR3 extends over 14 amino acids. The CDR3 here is CASSPQSRDTEAFF. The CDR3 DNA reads TGTGCCAGCTCACCACAGTCCAGGGACACTGAAGCTTTCTTT.

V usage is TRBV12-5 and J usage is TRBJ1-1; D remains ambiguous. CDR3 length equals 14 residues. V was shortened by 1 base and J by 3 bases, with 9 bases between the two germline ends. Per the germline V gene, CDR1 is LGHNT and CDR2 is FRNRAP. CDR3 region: CASGLGHGDTEAFF. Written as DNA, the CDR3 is TGTGCTAGTGGTTTGGGACATGGGGACACTGAAGCTTTCTTT.

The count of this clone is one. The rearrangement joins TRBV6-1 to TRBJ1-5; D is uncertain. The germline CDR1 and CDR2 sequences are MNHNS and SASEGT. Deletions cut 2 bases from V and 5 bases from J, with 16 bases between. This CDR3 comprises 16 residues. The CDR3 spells CASSESDITAYQPQHF. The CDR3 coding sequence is TGTGCCAGCAGTGAATCTGATATAACAGCATATCAGCCCCAGCATTTT.

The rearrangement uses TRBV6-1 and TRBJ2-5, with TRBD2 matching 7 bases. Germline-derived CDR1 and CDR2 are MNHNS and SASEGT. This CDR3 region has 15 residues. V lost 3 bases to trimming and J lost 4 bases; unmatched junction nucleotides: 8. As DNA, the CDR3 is TGTGCCAGCAGTGACCCGGGACTAACAAGAGAGACCCAGTACTTC. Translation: CASSDPGLTRETQYF.

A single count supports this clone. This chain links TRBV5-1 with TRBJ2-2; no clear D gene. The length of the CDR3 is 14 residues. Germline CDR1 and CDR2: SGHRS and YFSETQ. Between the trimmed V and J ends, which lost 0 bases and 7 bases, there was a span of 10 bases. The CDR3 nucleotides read TGCGCCAGCAGCTTGGACCCCTCCGGCGGGGAGCTGTTTTTT. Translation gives CASSLDPSGGELFF.

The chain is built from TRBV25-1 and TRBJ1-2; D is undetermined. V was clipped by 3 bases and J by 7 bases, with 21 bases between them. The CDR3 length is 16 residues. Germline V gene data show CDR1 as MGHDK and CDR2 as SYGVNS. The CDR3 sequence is CASSDGSHFTRSGYTF. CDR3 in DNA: TGTGCCAGCAGTGACGGGTCCCACTTTACAAGGAGTGGCTACACCTTC.

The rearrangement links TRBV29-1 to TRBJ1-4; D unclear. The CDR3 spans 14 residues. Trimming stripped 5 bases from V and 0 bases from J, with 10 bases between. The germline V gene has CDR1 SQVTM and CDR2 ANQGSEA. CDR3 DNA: TGCAGCGTTTCAACGGGAACAACTAATGAAAAACTGTTTTTT. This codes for CSVSTGTTNEKLFF.

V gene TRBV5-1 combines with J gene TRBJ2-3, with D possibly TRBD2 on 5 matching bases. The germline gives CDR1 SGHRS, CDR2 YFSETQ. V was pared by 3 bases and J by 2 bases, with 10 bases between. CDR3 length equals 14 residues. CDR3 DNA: TGCGCCAGCAGCTCCGGGGAGTTCACAGATACGCAGTATTTT. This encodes CASSSGEFTDTQYF.

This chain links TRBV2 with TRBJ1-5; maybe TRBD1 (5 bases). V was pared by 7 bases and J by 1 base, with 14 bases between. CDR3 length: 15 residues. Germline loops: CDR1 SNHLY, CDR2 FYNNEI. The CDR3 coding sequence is TGTGCCAGCAACCAGGTTGGGGGAAGCAATCAGCCCCAGCATTTT. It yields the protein CASNQVGGSNQPQHF.